A few counts support the clone carrying this T cell receptor beta chain. In the authors' workflow: Amplification of reference gene primers provided the estimated nucleated cell counts. Assay: immunoSEQ multiplex PCR; the TCRdb copy retains only in-frame clones and omits some. V and J calls and clone size follow that table, whereas D and trimming were derived from the DNA. The sample carries 180,000 or so clones, roughly three quarters recorded once. The data are from a study of blood T cell repertoires in COVID-19. Looking at the study overall: COVID-19 samples, acute and convalescent, were from the United States, Italy and Spain. Sources were T cells, B-cell-depleted T cells, or PBMCs; the material itself was cDNA or gDNA.

CDR1 and CDR2 from the germline V gene are SGHVS and FNYEAQ. The trim removed 6 bases at V and 5 bases at J, leaving 13 bases unmatched. The CDR3 contains 16 residues. This clonotype was obtained from a woman in her forties or fifties with active or convalescent COVID-19. Sequencing was done on a sample of peripheral blood. V gene TRBV7-6 combines with J gene TRBJ2-5, with 9 nucleotides matching TRBD1. DNA of the CDR3: TGTGCCAGCAGGGCGCGCGCAGGACAGGGGAAGGAGACCCAGTACTTC. It is translated as CASRARAGQGKETQYF. The full variable domain, rest sourced from reference TRBV7-6 and TRBJ2-5, is GAGVSQSPRYKVTKRGQDVALRCDPISGHVSLYWYRQALGQGPEFLTYFNYEAQQDKSGLPNDRFSAERPEGSISTLTIQRTEQRDSAMYRCASRARAGQGKETQYFGPGTRLLVL.